What follows describes a single T cell receptor beta chain. The data belong to a study of blood T cell repertoires in COVID-19. Method: immunoSEQ multiplex PCR; TCRdb's copy keeps in-frame clones and lacks some. The sample records about 60,000 clones, around 92% being singletons. This CDR3 is built from 16 residues. With 4 bases clipped from V and 2 bases from J, the junction kept 8 bases outside the gene matches. Germline CDR1 reads SGHKS; CDR2 reads YYEKEE (reference sequence). The source of this sequence is a man between 60 and 75 years old with acute or convalescent COVID-19. This rearrangement joins TRBV5-5 to TRBJ2-3, with TRBD2 matching 9 bases. The sample consisted of peripheral blood. The CDR3 loop reads CASSPGLAGFTDTQYF. The CDR3, as DNA: TGTGCCAGCAGCCCTGGCCTAGCGGGATTCACAGATACGCAGTATTTT.